This TCR beta chain comes out of a study of cytomegalovirus exposure and HLA in healthy donors. Study details: T cells numbering around 180 million yielded 90 million to 140 million unique TCR beta sequences in an earlier analysis.

Per the germline V gene, CDR1 is MNHNY and CDR2 is SVGAGI (reference sequence). Trimming removed 4 bases at V and 10 bases at J, with 11 bases between. The CDR3 sequence is 12 residues long. Each donor was healthy, and each was a bone marrow donor. Amplification used 60 Vbeta primers and 13 Jbeta primers. TCRdb keeps only in-frame clones here, not all; method: immunoSEQ multiplex PCR. The repertoire holds 90,000 to 95,000 clones, with more than 75% as singletons. Study-level results: DRB1 showed the most TCR associations and HLA-C the fewest in a later analysis, as rates varied by HLA locus.

A note on this clone: Antigen: not known.

The rearrangement links TRBV6-6 to TRBJ2-1, with D maybe TRBD2 (6 bases). What was sequenced was PBMCs. This TCR was sampled from a man aged 18 to 35 in good health and CMV-seronegative. As DNA, the CDR3 is TGTGCCAGCAGTTTCCTAGCGATCGAGCAGTTCTTC. Translating it yields CASSFLAIEQFF.